This TCR beta chain was documented in a study of shared clonotypes between healthy human individuals (TCRdb year 2020). In the study overall: The cohort included three men and a couple of women between 18 and 49 years of age. For each donor, CD4 naive and CD4 memory were each run on three plates, CD8 naive on two plates, and CD8 memory on one plate. The study deeply sequenced blood TCR repertoires of about 5 healthy adults to estimate repertoire size and the extent of clonotype sharing between individuals. Different laboratories and diverse techniques were used to prepare libraries and sequence TCR repertoires, to increase sequencing depth and limit assay-specific biases. Each donor's leukapheresis produced roughly between roughly 0.85 and 10 billion PBMCs.

Using the deep immunoSEQ assay, TCR CDR3 regions were amplified from genomic DNA by multiplex PCR. For each cell subset, the extracted genomic DNA was distributed evenly across all wells of several immunoSEQ 96-well plates, and each plate served as one replicate. For sorted subsets, approximately 210 ng genomic DNA, equal to 30,000 to 35,000 T cell genomes, was loaded into each replicate PCR. Purified libraries were quantified with a Qubit 3.0 fluorometer, sized on a Bioanalyzer 2100, and re-quantified with the KAPA Library Quantification kit. Every immunoSEQ 96-well plate was sequenced on a dedicated single-read 150-cycle Illumina NextSeq 550 flow cell. For the original study's pipeline: Because only junctional sequences without quality scores were contained in the immunoSEQ output, filtering matching that applied to full-length reads could not be performed. To assign V/J genes and CDR3, sequences were annotated against IMGT germline references using PyIR, a Python wrapper for IgBLAST v1.9. Reads with weak V/J assignments (E-value above 1e-6), missing CDR3, stop codons, out-of-frame junctions, or ambiguous translated residues were removed. V3J clonotypes were defined as sequences sharing an identical inferred V gene, J gene, and CDR3 amino acid sequence. Percentage overlap between repertoires was calculated by dividing the number of shared unique clonotypes by the size of the smaller repertoire. Three approaches were used to assess repertoire richness: RTK rarefaction, the Chao1 estimator, and Recon v2.1 estimates of unobserved clonotypes. OLGA was used to compute generation probabilities for all TCRbeta clonotypes that the gDNA method yielded from a few donors. TCRdb retrieved this table from immuneACCESS and kept in-frame rearrangements only. Not all clones are present; in checked studies, unresolved V genes account for under half, and no reason is known for the remainder. V and J calls and clone size are given by that table; D and trimming were obtained from the DNA. The sample table lists 2 million to 2.5 million clones, around 95% of them with a count of one. Clones ranked in the top ten supply 0.13% of the sample.

CDR1 and CDR2 are read off the germline V gene as MDHEN and SYDVKM. Inclusive of the bounding cysteine and phenylalanine, the CDR3 is 19 residues long. Here the CDR3 DNA is all that survives: 57 bases in frame from base 1. The V end gives up 5 bases and the J end 1 base, leaving 14 bases in the junction not matched to a gene. The donors were healthy, HIV-negative adults who had no recently reported acute infections or vaccinations. All donors were Caucasian adults living in Nashville, Tennessee, USA. Magnetic negative selection was used to enrich CD4+ T cells, after which naive cells were positively selected on CD45RA and the negative fraction became the memory subset. After blood collection by leukapheresis, PBMCs were isolated using Ficoll-Histopaque density gradient centrifugation and then cryopreserved in the vapor phase of liquid nitrogen. Analytical flow cytometry was used to check the purity and quantity of every magnetically sorted T cell population. Genomic DNA was isolated from each sorted fraction and quantified by UV absorbance on a Nanodrop 2000c.

Notes on this clone: What this receptor recognizes is not known. No base-level quality is on record; no much larger clone is a single base apart.

Overall results and qualifications from the work: Based on pairwise subsampling, the degree of clonotype sharing among donors was expected to be affected by sequencing depth. Naive subsets generally had larger estimated clonotype richness than memory subsets. Sampling was restricted to blood, and TCR repertoires in tissues likely differ from the TCR repertoires found in blood. Higher generation probabilities were observed for clonotypes shared by all four sorted-subset donors than for non-shared clonotypes. Because the study included only a small number of donors, the genetic and exposure-history diversity represented was limited. Sharing across several donors was observed for approximately 5% of naive CD4, under 4% of naive CD8, roughly 2.3% of memory CD4, and roughly 0.4% of memory CD8 clonotypes. Incomplete sequencing was indicated by rarefaction of sorted-subset datasets, despite the large sequencing depth.

Sample: naive CD4+ T cells sorted from blood. This specimen's cell subset or site label, interpreted: CD45RA+ positively selected. This TCR was recovered from a man in his late teens or twenties in good health. The chain links TRBV28 with TRBJ1-4; TRBD1 matches 9 bases in the middle. The DNA sequence reads TGTGCCAGCAGTAGCCCGGGACAGGGCATTCTTAAAACTAATGAAAAACTGTTTTTT. Its amino acids are CASSSPGQGILKTNEKLFF.